This record concerns one T cell receptor (beta chain) sequence. Its antigen is unidentified. Clones were sequenced by immunoSEQ multiplex PCR, and TCRdb holds only the in-frame ones, with some missing. The sample includes some 13,000 clones, roughly 79% of them seen just once. The V gene's germline CDR1 is SGHRS and CDR2 YFSETQ. Trimming cost V 5 bases and J 4 bases, with 15 bases left between them. CDR3 size: 15 residues. The entry originates in a study of neoadjuvant anti-PD-1 for oral cavity cancer. Study context: Around day 43, patients without progression received a fourth nivolumab dose before surgery.

General study findings and limits: Pretreatment Treg/Th17 ratio correlated inversely with post-treatment tumor clonality.

Time point noted: after neoadjuvant nivolumab, at surgical resection. V gene TRBV5-1 combines with J gene TRBJ2-2, with D possibly being TRBD1 or TRBD2 (6 bases each). The receptor's source is a person aged 35 to 85 with oral cavity squamous cell carcinoma. This material consisted of PBMCs, taken after nivolumab (anti-PD-1) treatment. The CDR3 DNA sequence: TGCGCCAGCAGAGTCGATGGGGGGCGCACCGGGGAGCTGTTTTTT. Translated: CASRVDGGRTGELFF.